These 15 T cell receptor beta chains came from one sample sequenced in a study of beta chain features in type 1 diabetes. Notes on the study in general: Across all four CD4+ subsets, people with type 1 diabetes showed modestly shorter TCRB CDR3s.

For these receptors, no antigen is known. Of the isolated RNA, all was reverse transcribed, and so the sequenced material was expressed TCRB transcripts. The assay was immunoSEQ multiplex PCR, and TCRdb's table has in-frame clones only and misses some. This sample yields hundreds of thousands of clones, of which around 15% are seen a single time; approximately 0.02% belongs to the top ten. Sequencing input: naive CD4+ T cells from blood. These receptors were taken from a young man with type 1 diabetes.

The gene calls are TRBV4-3 and TRBJ2-6; D gene unclear. The CDR3 is made up of 17 amino acids. CDR1 and CDR2 from the germline V gene are LGHNA and YSLEER. The germline V and J ends were trimmed by 0 bases and 0 bases, with 9 bases remaining between them. The CDR3 here is CASSQDLQGSGANVLTF. CDR3 nucleotide sequence: TGCGCCAGCAGCCAAGATTTACAAGGCTCTGGGGCCAACGTCCTGACTTTC.

This chain uses TRBV30 with TRBJ2-1; TRBD2 is a possible D gene (5 bases). V lost 0 bases to trimming and J lost 0 bases, with 12 bases between them. The CDR3 covers 16 residues. Germline CDR1 reads GTSNPN; CDR2 reads SVGIG (reference sequence). CDR3 protein: CAWSVPGSSSYNEQFF. The CDR3 nucleotides are TGTGCCTGGAGTGTACCGGGGTCCAGCTCCTACAATGAGCAGTTCTTC.

This clone was seen a handful of times. This chain uses TRBV18 with TRBJ2-5; D gene uncertain. CDR3 length: 13 residues. The ends were cut back, 3 bases at V and 2 bases at J, with 7 bases in the middle. Germline V gene data show CDR1 as KGHSH and CDR2 as LQKENI. The CDR3 region is CASSPGEQETQYF. The CDR3 nucleotides are TGTGCCAGCTCACCCGGAGAACAAGAGACCCAGTACTTC.

This clone has more than one count but fewer than ten. CDR3 sequence (DNA): TGCGCCAGCAGCCGACAAGCCATGAACACTGAAGCTTTCTTT. Translated: CASSRQAMNTEAFF. The chain carries TRBV5-1 and TRBJ1-1; D gene unclear. Deletions cut 4 bases from V and 0 bases from J, with 10 bases between. The CDR3 contains 14 residues. Germline V CDR1 and CDR2: SGHRS, YFSETQ.

In this sample, this clone turned up a few times. The J gene is TRBJ2-1, the V gene TRBV5-4; no clear D. Germline V gene lookup returns CDR1 SGHNT and CDR2 YYREEE (reference sequence). Trimming left V 5 bases short and J 7 bases short, with 7 bases between. The CDR3 is 11 amino acids. CDR3 residues: CASRDENEQFF. The CDR3 DNA reads as TGTGCCAGCAGGGACGAGAATGAGCAGTTCTTC.

This clone appeared a few times. This chain joins TRBV30 and TRBJ1-1; tentatively, D is TRBD1 (5 bases). The CDR3 has 12 amino acids. With 4 bases removed from V and 7 bases from J, the gap between germline ends came to 13 bases. Germline loops: CDR1 GTSNPN, CDR2 SVGIG (reference sequence). CDR3 loop: CAWNAGVGEAFF. Written as DNA, the CDR3 is TGTGCCTGGAACGCGGGGGTCGGTGAAGCTTTCTTT.

The chain employs TRBV28 and TRBJ1-4; D not certain. The V and J ends lost 8 bases and 0 bases respectively, with 10 bases between them. CDR1 and CDR2 (germline): MDHEN, SYDVKM. This CDR3 has 14 amino acids. The CDR3 DNA reads TGTGCCAGCGCCTCCGGGACAACTAATGAAAAACTGTTTTTT. Translated, it gives CASASGTTNEKLFF.

V usage is TRBV4-2 and J usage is TRBJ1-1, with D uncertain. This CDR3 spans 13 amino acids. Per germline, CDR1 LGHNA and CDR2 YNFKEQ. V lost 4 bases to trimming and J lost 3 bases, with 9 bases between them. In DNA form, the CDR3 reads TGTGCCAGCAGCCCAGAGTCCTACACTGAAGCTTTCTTT. It yields the protein CASSPESYTEAFF.

This chain uses TRBV18 with TRBJ1-1, with TRBD1 identical over 7 bases. CDR1 KGHSH and CDR2 LQKENI come from the germline V gene. Trimming removed 1 base from V and 5 bases from J; junction bases left unmatched: 4. The CDR3 is made up of 14 amino acids. This CDR3 reads CASSPLEGATEAFF. The CDR3 DNA reads as TGTGCCAGCTCACCACTGGAGGGGGCAACTGAAGCTTTCTTT.

This chain uses TRBV29-1 with TRBJ2-5; 14 bases match TRBD2. V was clipped by 7 bases and J by 5 bases; unmatched bases: 3. The CDR3 covers 13 residues. CDR1 and CDR2 (germline): SQVTM, ANQGSEA. The DNA for the CDR3 is TGCAGCGGACTAGCGGGGGGGCCGGAGACCCAGTACTTC. Translated: CSGLAGGPETQYF.

This clone has a handful of counts. The rearrangement uses TRBV13 and TRBJ2-2; D gene ambiguous. This CDR3 is built from 16 residues. CDR1 is PRHDT and CDR2 is FYEKMQ in the germline V gene (reference sequence). Trimming shortened V by 2 bases and J by 1 base, and 11 bases separated the two germline ends. The CDR3 loop reads CASSLFPGGNTGELFF. CDR3 nucleotide sequence: TGTGCCAGCAGCTTATTCCCCGGTGGGAACACCGGGGAGCTGTTTTTT.

Only one count was recorded for this clone. CDR3 residues: CASSLDEGNTIYF. The CDR3 DNA reads TGTGCCAGCAGCTTGGACGAGGGAAACACCATATATTTT. The genes are TRBV5-6 and TRBJ1-3; no definite D call. The CDR3 is made up of 13 amino acids. Deletions cut 0 bases from V and 4 bases from J, with 5 bases between. Germline assignment: CDR1 SGHDT and CDR2 YYEEEE.

This clone was seen a handful of times. The chain carries TRBV20-1 and TRBJ2-7, with D tentatively TRBD1 (6 bases). The V end was cut by 7 bases, the J end by 7 bases, with 11 bases between. CDR1 DFQATT and CDR2 SNEGSKA come from the germline V gene (reference sequence). This CDR3 contains 10 residues. The CDR3 sequence: CSGQGQEQYF. DNA for the CDR3: TGCAGTGGCCAGGGGCAAGAGCAGTACTTC.

This clone was observed a few times. The chain employs TRBV6-6 and TRBJ1-6; D uncertain. V lost 2 bases, J lost 7 bases, and 9 bases lay in between. Germline CDR1 and CDR2: MNHNY and SVGAGI (reference sequence). The CDR3 sequence is 14 residues long. The CDR3 sequence: CASSYGQPNSPLHF. In DNA form, the CDR3 reads TGTGCCAGCAGTTACGGTCAGCCCAATTCACCCCTCCACTTT.

This clone was recorded once. The chain has TRBV15 and TRBJ1-3; perhaps TRBD1 as D (5 bases). V lost 2 bases and J 6 bases, leaving 20 bases between the germline ends. Germline V gives CDR1 LNHNV, CDR2 YYDKDF (reference sequence). CDR3 length: 17 residues. The CDR3: CATSRLRGVKSENTIYF. CDR3 coding DNA: TGTGCCACCAGCAGACTCCGGGGGGTTAAGTCGGAAAACACCATATATTTT.